Given below is one T cell receptor (beta chain) in context. Its antigen is not known. The second PCR ran about 6 to 12 cycles with a sample-barcoded 5' primer and J-beta primers. Researchers report that a template-switch adaptor with 12 random nucleotides tagged each cDNA molecule. MiXCR was run by TCRdb on the 5' RACE reads, yielding one entry per CDR3 protein. The sample contains about 400,000 distinct CDR3 sequences, 45% to 65% of which appear only once. This entry comes from a study of blood T cells in healthy people across ages. General study points: The fall in TCR beta diversity per million T cells was roughly linear with age.

CDR1 and CDR2 (germline): LGHNA, YNFKEQ. Trimming left V 1 base short and J 8 bases short, with 11 bases between. This CDR3 has 14 residues. The rearrangement links TRBV4-2 to TRBJ1-4; D gene ambiguous. Sequencing was carried out using blood. The receptor's source is a man aged 55 to 70 in good health. The chain's CDR3 is CASSQGASREKLFF. In nucleotides, the CDR3 is TGTGCCAGCAGCCAAGGGGCCTCTCGGGAAAAACTGTTTTTT.